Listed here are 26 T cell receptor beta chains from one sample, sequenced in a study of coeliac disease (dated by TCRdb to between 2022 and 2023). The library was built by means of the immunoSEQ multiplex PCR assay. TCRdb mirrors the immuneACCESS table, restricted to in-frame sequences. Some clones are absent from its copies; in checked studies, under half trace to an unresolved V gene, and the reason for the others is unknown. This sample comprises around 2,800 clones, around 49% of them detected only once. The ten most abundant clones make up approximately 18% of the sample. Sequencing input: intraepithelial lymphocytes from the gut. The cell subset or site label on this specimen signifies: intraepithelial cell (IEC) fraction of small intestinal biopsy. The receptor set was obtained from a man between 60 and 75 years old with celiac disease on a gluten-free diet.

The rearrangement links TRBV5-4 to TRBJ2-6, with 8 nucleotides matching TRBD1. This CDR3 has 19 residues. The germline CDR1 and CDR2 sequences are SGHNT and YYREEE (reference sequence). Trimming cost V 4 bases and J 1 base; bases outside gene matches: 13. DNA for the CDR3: TGTGCCAGCAGCACTTCGACAGGGGCCCGCGGGTCTGGGGCCAACGTCCTGACTTTC. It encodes CASSTSTGARGSGANVLTF.

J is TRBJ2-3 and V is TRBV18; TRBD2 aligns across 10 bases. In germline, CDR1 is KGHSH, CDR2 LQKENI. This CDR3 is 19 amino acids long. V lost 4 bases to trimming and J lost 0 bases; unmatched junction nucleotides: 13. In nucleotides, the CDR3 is TGTGCCAGCTCACAAACCCCGGCTAGCGGGAGTCCTAGCACAGATACGCAGTATTTT. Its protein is CASSQTPASGSPSTDTQYF.

Here the CDR3 DNA reads TGTGCCAGCTCACCCCCAGGGCGGGGAAACACCATATATTTT. Translated: CASSPPGRGNTIYF. V gene TRBV18 combines with J gene TRBJ1-3; TRBD1 might be the D (5 bases). V shed 3 bases and J shed 4 bases, with 10 bases lying between them. The V gene's germline CDR1 is KGHSH and CDR2 LQKENI. The CDR3 extends over 14 amino acids.

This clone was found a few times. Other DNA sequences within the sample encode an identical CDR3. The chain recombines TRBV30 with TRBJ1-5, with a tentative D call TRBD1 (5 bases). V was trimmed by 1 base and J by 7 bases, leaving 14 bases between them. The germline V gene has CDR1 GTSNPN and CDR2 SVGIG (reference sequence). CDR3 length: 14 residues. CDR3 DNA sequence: TGTGCCTGGAGTGCCACAGGCGGGGGGCAGCCCCAGCATTTT. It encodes CAWSATGGGQPQHF.

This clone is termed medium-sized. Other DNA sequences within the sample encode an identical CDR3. In DNA, the CDR3 is TGTGCCAGTAGGTTGGACAGAGACACCGGGGAGCTGTTTTTT. Translation gives CASRLDRDTGELFF. This chain connects TRBV19 to TRBJ2-2; a weak D match, TRBD1 (6 bases). Germline CDR1 reads LNHDA; CDR2 reads SQIVND (reference sequence). V lost 6 bases, J lost 3 bases, and 11 bases lay in between. CDR3 length: 14 amino acids.

This CDR3 reads CATSRGTGSVDTQYF. Written as DNA, the CDR3 is TGTGCCACCAGCAGGGGGACAGGGTCTGTCGATACGCAGTATTTT. The chain links TRBV15 to TRBJ2-3; TRBD1 aligns across 9 bases. There are 15 residues in the CDR3. V lost 3 bases, J lost 6 bases, and 7 bases stayed unmatched. Germline V gene data show CDR1 as LNHNV and CDR2 as YYDKDF (reference sequence).

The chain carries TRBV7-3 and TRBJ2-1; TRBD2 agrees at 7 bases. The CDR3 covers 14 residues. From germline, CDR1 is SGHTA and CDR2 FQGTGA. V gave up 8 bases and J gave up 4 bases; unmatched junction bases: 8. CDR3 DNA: TGTGCCAGCCGCCCGGGCGGGGGTTACAATGAGCAGTTCTTC. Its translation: CASRPGGGYNEQFF.

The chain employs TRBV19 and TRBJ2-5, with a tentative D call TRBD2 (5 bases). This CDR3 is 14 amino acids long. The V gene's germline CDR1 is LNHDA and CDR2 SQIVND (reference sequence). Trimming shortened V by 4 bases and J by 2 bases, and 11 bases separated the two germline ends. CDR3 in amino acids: CASSTPGLQETQYF. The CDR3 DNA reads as TGTGCCAGTAGTACCCCCGGACTGCAAGAGACCCAGTACTTC.

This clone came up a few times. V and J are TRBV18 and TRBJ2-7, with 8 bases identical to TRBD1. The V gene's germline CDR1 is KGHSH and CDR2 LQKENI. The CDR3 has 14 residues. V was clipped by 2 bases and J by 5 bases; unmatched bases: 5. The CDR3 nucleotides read TGTGCCAGCTCACCATCAGGGGGCGCGGACGAGCAGTACTTC. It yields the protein CASSPSGGADEQYF.

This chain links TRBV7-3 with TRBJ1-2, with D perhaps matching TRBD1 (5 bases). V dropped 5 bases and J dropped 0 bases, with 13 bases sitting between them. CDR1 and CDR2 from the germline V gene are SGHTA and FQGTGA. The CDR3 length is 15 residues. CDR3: CASSPGAGANYGYTF. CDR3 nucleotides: TGTGCCAGCAGCCCCGGGGCGGGGGCTAACTATGGCTACACCTTC. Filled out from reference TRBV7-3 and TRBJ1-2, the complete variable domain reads GAGVSQTPSNKVTEKGKYVELRCDPISGHTALYWYRQSLGQGPEFLIYFQGTGAADDSGLPNDRFFAVRPEGSVSTLKIQRTERGDSAVYLCASSPGAGANYGYTFGSGTRLTVV.

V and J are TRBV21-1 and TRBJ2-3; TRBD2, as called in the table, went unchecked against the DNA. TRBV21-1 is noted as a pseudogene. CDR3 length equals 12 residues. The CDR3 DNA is TGTGCCAGCAGCGAAATAGTAGATACGCAGTATTTT. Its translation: CASSEIVDTQYF.

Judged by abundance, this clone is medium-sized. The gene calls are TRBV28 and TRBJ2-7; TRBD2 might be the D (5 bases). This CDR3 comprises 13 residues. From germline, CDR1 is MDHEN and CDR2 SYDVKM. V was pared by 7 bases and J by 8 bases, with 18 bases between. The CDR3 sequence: CASTSGRLVKQYF. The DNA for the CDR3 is TGTGCCAGCACGAGCGGCCGTCTTGTGAAGCAGTACTTC.

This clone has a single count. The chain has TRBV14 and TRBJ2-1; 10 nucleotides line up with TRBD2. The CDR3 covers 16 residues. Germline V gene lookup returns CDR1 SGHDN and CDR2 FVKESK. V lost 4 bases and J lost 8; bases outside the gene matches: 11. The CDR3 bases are TGTGCCAGCAGCCCCCTAGCGGGAGCCGTCCCCCATGAGCAGTTCTTC. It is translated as CASSPLAGAVPHEQFF.

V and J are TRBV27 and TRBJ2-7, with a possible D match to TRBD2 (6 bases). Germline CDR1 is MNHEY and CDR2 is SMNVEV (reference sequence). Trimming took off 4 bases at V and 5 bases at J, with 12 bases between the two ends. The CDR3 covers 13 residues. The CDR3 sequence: CASSYGSIDEQYF. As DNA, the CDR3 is TGTGCCAGCAGTTACGGGAGTATTGACGAGCAGTACTTC.

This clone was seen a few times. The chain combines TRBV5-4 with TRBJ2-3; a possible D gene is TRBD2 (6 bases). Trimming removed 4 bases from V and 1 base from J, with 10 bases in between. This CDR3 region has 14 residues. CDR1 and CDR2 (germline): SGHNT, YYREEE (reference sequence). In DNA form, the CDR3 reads TGTGCCAGCAGCGTAGGCGGGGGCACAGATACGCAGTATTTT. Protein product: CASSVGGGTDTQYF.

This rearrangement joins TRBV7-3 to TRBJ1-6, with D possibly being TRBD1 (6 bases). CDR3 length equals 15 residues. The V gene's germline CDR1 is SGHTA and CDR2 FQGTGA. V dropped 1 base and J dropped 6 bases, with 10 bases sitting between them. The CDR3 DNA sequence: TGTGCCAGCAGCTTAAGCGGACAGCTTAATTCACCCCTCCACTTT. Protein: CASSLSGQLNSPLHF. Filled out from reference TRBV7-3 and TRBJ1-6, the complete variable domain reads GAGVSQTPSNKVTEKGKYVELRCDPISGHTALYWYRQSLGQGPEFLIYFQGTGAADDSGLPNDRFFAVRPEGSVSTLKIQRTERGDSAVYLCASSLSGQLNSPLHFGNGTRLTVT.

CDR3 in DNA: TGTGCCAGCCTTGGTTCGGGGGAAGAGCAGTACTTC. Translating it yields CASLGSGEEQYF. This chain links TRBV6-5 with TRBJ2-7; TRBD2 is a possible D gene (6 bases). V lost 8 bases to trimming and J lost 7 bases, with 15 bases between them. The CDR3 is 12 amino acids. Germline V gives CDR1 MNHEY, CDR2 SVGAGI.

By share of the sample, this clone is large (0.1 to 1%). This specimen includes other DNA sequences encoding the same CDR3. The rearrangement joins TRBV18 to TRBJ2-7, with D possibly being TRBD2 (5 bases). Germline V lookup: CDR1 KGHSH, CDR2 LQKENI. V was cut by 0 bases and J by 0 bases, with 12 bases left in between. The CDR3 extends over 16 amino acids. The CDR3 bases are TGTGCCAGCTCACCACCCCCCAGCGGATACTCCTACGAGCAGTACTTC. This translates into CASSPPPSGYSYEQYF. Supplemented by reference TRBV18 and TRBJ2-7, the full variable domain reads NAGVMQNPRHLVRRRGQEARLRCSPMKGHSHVYWYRQLPEEGLKFMVYLQKENIIDESGMPKERFSAEFPKEGPSILRIQQVVRGDSAAYFCASSPPPSGYSYEQYFGPGTRLTVT.

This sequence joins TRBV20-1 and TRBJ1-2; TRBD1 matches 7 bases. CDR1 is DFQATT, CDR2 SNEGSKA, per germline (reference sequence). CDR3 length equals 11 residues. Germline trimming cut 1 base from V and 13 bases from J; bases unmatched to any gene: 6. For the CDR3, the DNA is TGCAGTGCTAGAGGAAAGGGGGCGGGCACCTTC. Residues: CSARGKGAGTF.

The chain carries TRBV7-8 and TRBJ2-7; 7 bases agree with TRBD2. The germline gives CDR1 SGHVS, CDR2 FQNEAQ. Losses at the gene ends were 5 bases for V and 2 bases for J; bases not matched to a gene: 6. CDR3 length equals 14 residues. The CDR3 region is CASSPSSGAYEQYF. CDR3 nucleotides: TGTGCCAGCAGCCCCTCTAGCGGAGCCTACGAGCAGTACTTC. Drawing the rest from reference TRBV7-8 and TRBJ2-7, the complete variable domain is GAGVSQSPRYKVAKRGQDVALRCDPISGHVSLFWYQQALGQGPEFLTYFQNEAQLDKSGLPSDRFFAERPEGSVSTLKIQRTQQEDSAVYLCASSPSSGAYEQYFGPGTRLTVT.

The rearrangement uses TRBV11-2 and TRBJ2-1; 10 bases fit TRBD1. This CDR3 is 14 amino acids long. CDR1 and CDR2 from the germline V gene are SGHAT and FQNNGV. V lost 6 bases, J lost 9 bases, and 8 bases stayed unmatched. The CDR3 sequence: CASRTSGQGSEQFF. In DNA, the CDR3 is TGTGCCAGCAGAACCTCGGGACAGGGGAGTGAGCAGTTCTTC. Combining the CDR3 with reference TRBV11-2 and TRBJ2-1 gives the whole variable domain EAGVAQSPRYKIIEKRQSVAFWCNPISGHATLYWYQQILGQGPKLLIQFQNNGVVDDSQLPKDRFSAERLKGVDSTLKIQPAKLEDSAVYLCASRTSGQGSEQFFGPGTRLTVL.

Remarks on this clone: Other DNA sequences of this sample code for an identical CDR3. In nucleotides, the CDR3 is TGCGCCAGCAGCCCCCGGGACAGGGGCGACGAGCAGTACTTC. This codes for CASSPRDRGDEQYF. The V call is TRBV5-1, the J call TRBJ2-7, with 10 bases matching TRBD1. Trimming removed 4 bases from V and 5 bases from J; junction bases left unmatched: 6. Germline V gene sequence: CDR1 SGHRS, CDR2 YFSETQ. The CDR3 runs 14 residues.

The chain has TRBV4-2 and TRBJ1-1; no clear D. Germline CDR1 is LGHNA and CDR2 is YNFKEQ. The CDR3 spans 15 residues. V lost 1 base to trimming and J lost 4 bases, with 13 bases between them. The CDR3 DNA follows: TGTGCCAGCAGCCAAGGTAATCAGGCTGGCACTGAAGCTTTCTTT. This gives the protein CASSQGNQAGTEAFF.

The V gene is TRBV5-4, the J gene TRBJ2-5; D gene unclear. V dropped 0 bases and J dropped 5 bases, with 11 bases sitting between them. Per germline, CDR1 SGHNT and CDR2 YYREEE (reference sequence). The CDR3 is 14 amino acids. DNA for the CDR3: TGTGCCAGCAGCTTGGGAGCCCCCCGGGAGACCCAGTACTTC. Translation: CASSLGAPRETQYF.

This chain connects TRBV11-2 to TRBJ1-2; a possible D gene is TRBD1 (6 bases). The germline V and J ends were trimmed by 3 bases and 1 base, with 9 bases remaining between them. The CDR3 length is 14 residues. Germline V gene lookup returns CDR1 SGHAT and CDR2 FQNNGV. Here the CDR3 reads CASSLTGVNYGYTF. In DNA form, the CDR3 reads TGTGCCAGCAGCTTGACAGGAGTTAACTATGGCTACACCTTC.

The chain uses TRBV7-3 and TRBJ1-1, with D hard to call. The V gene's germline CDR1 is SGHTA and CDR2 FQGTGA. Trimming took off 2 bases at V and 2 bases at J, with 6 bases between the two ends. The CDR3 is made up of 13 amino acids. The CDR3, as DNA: TGTGCCAGCAGCTTAGAGGGTAACACTGAAGCTTTCTTT. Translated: CASSLEGNTEAFF. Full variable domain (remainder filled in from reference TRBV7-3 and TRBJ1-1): GAGVSQTPSNKVTEKGKYVELRCDPISGHTALYWYRQSLGQGPEFLIYFQGTGAADDSGLPNDRFFAVRPEGSVSTLKIQRTERGDSAVYLCASSLEGNTEAFFGQGTRLTVV.